The 13 T cell receptor beta chains below come from one sample, sequenced in a study of OX40 agonist ivuxolimab in advanced cancers. Sequencing was performed with immunoSEQ multiplex PCR; in TCRdb, only in-frame clones are kept and a portion is missing. The sample lists 75,000 to 80,000 clones, around four fifths occurring once. Here the sequenced sample was CD4+ or CD8+ T cells sorted from blood, taken in a trial of the OX40 agonist ivuxolimab. These TCRs come from an adult with an advanced solid tumor such as melanoma, head and neck, liver or kidney cancer.

The rearrangement links TRBV5-6 to TRBJ2-7; the match to TRBD1 covers 11 bases. In germline, CDR1 is SGHDT, CDR2 YYEEEE. The length of the CDR3 is 15 residues. V was clipped by 4 bases and J by 3 bases; unmatched bases: 6. The CDR3 sequence: CASSPDRGLIYEQYF. As DNA, the CDR3 is TGTGCCAGCAGCCCGGACAGGGGGCTAATCTACGAGCAGTACTTC.

The chain employs TRBV18 and TRBJ2-5, with no clear D. V shed 3 bases and J shed 2 bases, with 13 bases lying between them. This CDR3 has 15 amino acids. Germline V lookup: CDR1 KGHSH, CDR2 LQKENI. The CDR3 region is CASSPTGPKQETQYF. In nucleotides, the CDR3 is TGTGCCAGCTCACCCACTGGGCCAAAACAAGAGACCCAGTACTTC.

The chain carries TRBV5-1 and TRBJ2-3; D call uncertain. Germline V gene lookup returns CDR1 SGHRS and CDR2 YFSETQ. Trimming took 1 base from V and 5 from J, leaving 14 bases between them. The CDR3 has 15 amino acids. Written as DNA, the CDR3 is TGCGCCAGCAGCTTGAGGGCAGCCCCTTTAGATACGCAGTATTTT. Amino acid sequence: CASSLRAAPLDTQYF.

The chain links TRBV7-2 to TRBJ1-5; 9 bases align to TRBD1. Germline V gene data show CDR1 as SGHTA and CDR2 as FQGNSA. Germline trimming cut 3 bases from V and 5 bases from J; bases unmatched to any gene: 5. This CDR3 contains 15 residues. CDR3 coding DNA: TGTGCCAGCAGCTTGGGACAGGGAGGCCATCAGCCCCAGCATTTT. The encoded protein is CASSLGQGGHQPQHF.

The rearrangement links TRBV30 to TRBJ1-2; no clear D. The length of the CDR3 is 13 residues. CDR1 is GTSNPN, CDR2 SVGIG, per germline (reference sequence). Trimming shortened V by 4 bases and J by 5 bases, and 14 bases separated the two germline ends. The DNA of the CDR3 is TGTGCCTGGAAAACACCAAGTTGGTATGGCTACACCTTC. This encodes CAWKTPSWYGYTF. Together with reference TRBV30 and TRBJ1-2, the CDR3 gives the full variable domain: SQTIHQWPATLVQPVGSPLSLECTVEGTSNPNLYWYRQAAGRGLQLLFYSVGIGQISSEVPQNLSASRPQDRQFILSSKKLLLSDSGFYLCAWKTPSWYGYTFGSGTRLTVV.

In nucleotides, the CDR3 is TGTGCCAGCAGCTTTAGCTCGGGTGGCTACACCTTC. Its translation is CASSFSSGGYTF. This chain connects TRBV7-9 to TRBJ1-2; D is unresolved. V lost 3 bases to trimming and J lost 7 bases, with 9 bases between them. Germline V lookup: CDR1 SEHNR, CDR2 FQNEAQ (reference sequence). This CDR3 comprises 12 residues.

This sequence joins TRBV27 and TRBJ2-1, with D perhaps TRBD1 or TRBD2 (7 bases each). Germline V CDR1 and CDR2: MNHEY, SMNVEV (reference sequence). V was pared by 0 bases and J by 3 bases, with 18 bases between. The CDR3 runs 18 residues. The CDR3 DNA reads TGTGCCAGCAGTTTATCCCGGGGGAGGGGGCGCGTCTACAATGAGCAGTTCTTC. The encoded protein is CASSLSRGRGRVYNEQFF.

DNA for the CDR3: TGTGCCAGCTCACCTTCTTATACCCAAGAGACCCAGTACTTC. This sequence encodes CASSPSYTQETQYF. This chain links TRBV18 with TRBJ2-5; D is unclear. The length of the CDR3 is 14 residues. Germline V gene data show CDR1 as KGHSH and CDR2 as LQKENI. V was shortened by 3 bases and J by 1 base, with 9 bases between the two germline ends.

The chain links TRBV7-3 to TRBJ2-3; the match to TRBD2 covers 11 bases. Germline CDR1 is SGHTA and CDR2 is FQGTGA. V shed 1 base and J 9 bases; nucleotides not matched to a gene: 3. The CDR3 runs 14 residues. The CDR3 protein is CASSLSSGRATQYF. The CDR3 coding sequence is TGTGCCAGCAGCTTAAGTAGCGGGAGGGCCACGCAGTATTTT.

This clone was seen a few times. The CDR3 nucleotides are TGTGCCAGCAGCTCGGGCCTTACTTATAATTCACCCCTCCACTTT. It yields the protein CASSSGLTYNSPLHF. The chain has TRBV5-6 and TRBJ1-6, with no clear D. Germline V gene lookup returns CDR1 SGHDT and CDR2 YYEEEE. Trimming took off 3 bases at V and 4 bases at J, with 11 bases between the two ends. This CDR3 is built from 15 residues.

The V and J genes are TRBV6-1 and TRBJ2-1; D call uncertain. The CDR3 has 16 residues. CDR1 and CDR2 from the germline V gene are MNHNS and SASEGT. V lost 0 bases to trimming and J lost 0 bases, with 9 bases between them. This chain's CDR3 is CASSEAVLSSYNEQFF. The CDR3 DNA reads TGTGCCAGCAGTGAAGCAGTCCTTAGCTCCTACAATGAGCAGTTCTTC.

This chain joins TRBV6-5 and TRBJ1-3; 7 bases match TRBD1. After removal of 6 bases from V and 3 bases from J, the junction contained 5 bases not matched to a gene. CDR1 and CDR2 from the germline V gene are MNHEY and SVGAGI. The CDR3 has 14 amino acids. In DNA form, the CDR3 reads TGTGCCAGCAGACCCTCAGGGGGTGGAAACACCATATATTTT. This sequence encodes CASRPSGGGNTIYF.

The chain uses TRBV28 and TRBJ2-3; D may be TRBD1 (6 bases). Trimming took 7 bases from V and 5 from J, leaving 10 bases between them. The CDR3 extends over 12 amino acids. Germline V gives CDR1 MDHEN, CDR2 SYDVKM. CDR3 in amino acids: CASNSGEDTQYF. The CDR3 DNA reads as TGTGCCAGCAATTCAGGGGAAGATACGCAGTATTTT.